This T cell receptor (beta chain) was obtained from a study of blood T cell repertoires in COVID-19. Looking at the study overall: The origin of the acute and convalescent COVID-19 samples was the United States, Italy and Spain. T cells, B-cell-depleted T cells, or PBMCs provided the cDNA or gDNA that served as material.

This CDR3 region has 13 residues. Trimming took 5 bases from V and 5 from J, leaving 12 bases between them. Germline V gives CDR1 LNHDA, CDR2 SQIVND (reference sequence). Study processing details: Amplification with reference gene primers provided the estimates of nucleated cell counts. Here immunoSEQ multiplex PCR was the method, and the copy in TCRdb shows in-frame clones only, minus some. V and J calls and clone size follow that table, whereas D and trimming were derived from the DNA. The sample lists 80,000 to 95,000 clones; around 90% were seen once. This chain links TRBV19 with TRBJ1-2, with D possibly TRBD1 on 6 matching bases. The sequenced sample was peripheral blood. The TCR was taken from a woman in her fifties or sixties with active or convalescent COVID-19. CDR3 loop: CASSPGTQYGYTF. DNA of the CDR3: TGTGCCAGTAGTCCCGGGACACAGTATGGCTACACCTTC.